This T cell receptor (beta chain) was observed in a study of cytomegalovirus exposure and HLA in healthy donors (dated by TCRdb to the late 2010s). The study in broad terms: According to an earlier analysis of 587 of the donors, 150 million to 200 million T cells yielded 100 million or so unique TCR beta sequences and roughly 280 Gb of sequence data. An early release covering over 500 HLA-typed donors comprised 300 to 350 gigabases of sequencing data and approximately 85 million unique TCR sequences. Of the approximately 400 genotyped donors, 65% to 90% were placed in the genetic ancestry cluster associated with self-reported Caucasian donors. The aim of the study was to test whether cataloging public T cell receptors could identify signatures of past pathogen exposure. Using immunosequencing, the study profiled T cell repertoires from 500 to 800 subjects and related those repertoires to cytomegalovirus serostatus. Along with the approximately 600-subject first cohort, a separate validation cohort of over a hundred different subjects was used. High-throughput TCR immunosequencing, statistical association of individual TCRs with disease status, and machine learning were combined to predict cytomegalovirus infection status. A later analysis re-examined previously published TCR beta repertoires from roughly 650 donors and added high-resolution HLA genotyping to investigate patterns of TCR occurrence. The later analysis used no new phenotypic data to find candidate immune exposures, relying instead on TCR beta sequences and their occurrence across donors. In an earlier analysis of 587 of the donors, high-throughput TCR beta sequencing was used to judge whether each TCR beta V gene segment behaved as functional or pseudogenic. Donor age, sex, ethnicity and CMV serostatus were compiled together with the repertoire data. A later genetic analysis used genome-wide SNP genotypes for about 65% of the roughly 700 donors, treating that subset as a discovery cohort. Every repertoire in the discovery cohort had been generated on one and the same sequencing platform. Class I and class II HLA loci were covered by the typing at four-digit resolution. The number of typed donors differed by locus: roughly 629-640 for A, B, C, DRB1 and DQB1; approximately 520 for DQA1; 606 for DPA1; and roughly 490 for DPB1. Five DR-DQ haplotypes were treated as single units for association and clustering because of strong linkage in the cohort. Among about 400 genotyped donors of the cohort, an average of around 220,000 unique TCR beta nucleotide sequences was sequenced per donor, of which roughly 17% were non-productive. General conclusions and limits of the study: In both the original and validation cohorts, the classifier was reported to diagnose cytomegalovirus status with high specificity and sensitivity. For the cohort, immune exposure information was limited to CMV serostatus. A cluster of highly shared sequence variants was judged likely to be a technical artifact of the sequencing pipeline. In a later analysis, most CMV-associated TCR beta chains were found to appear HLA-restricted, with HLA associations seemingly driven largely by CMV exposure. Presence/absence analyses assumed roughly uniform sequencing depth across donors, an assumption that may not hold. Compared with equally common non-associated chains, HLA-associated TCR beta chains in a later analysis were more clonally expanded and had lower generation probabilities. Compared with the 666-donor mean, donors in an Asian-associated ancestry cluster had fewer N-insertions in productive TCRs, according to a later genetic analysis. A further reported finding was that TCR beta sequences accurately predicted the HLA-A and HLA-B alleles for most subjects in the first cohort. In an earlier analysis of 500 to 650 of the donors, most TCR beta V segments appeared in productive rearrangements about 87% or about 30% of the time, broadly matching IMGT annotations. Correlated functional status among segregating V segments might be attributable to linkage disequilibrium, but an unknown experimental factor could not be ruled out. It was suggested by the authors that the approach could potentially be generalized to other disease states and immunological phenotypes. The 87-base-pair reads could not distinguish some IMGT-functional V segments, including TRBV6-2 and TRBV6-3, so those segments were excluded. In the study, some 180 TCR beta chains were listed as associated with cytomegalovirus. Specific HLA alleles were associated with 15,000 to 20,000 TCR beta sequences at a false discovery rate of 0.05 in a later analysis. When HLA alleles, especially DR and DQ, strongly co-occurred, TCR associations were difficult to assign to individual alleles. HLA typing was unavailable for some donors at each locus, so association tests used only the typed subset. A few of the identified cytomegalovirus-associated TCR beta chains were confirmed in vitro to be specific for cytomegalovirus antigens. In a later genetic analysis, a missense DCLRE1C variant was associated with V-gene and J-gene trimming of TCR beta chains, and the association was replicated in an independent cohort. In a later analysis, several top co-occurrence clusters were reported to appear linked to parvovirus B19, influenza, CMV and Epstein-Barr virus. Most TCR sequences were seen in very few donors, while some public TCRs were found in many individuals. Only TCR beta chains were sequenced in this cohort, and the absence of alpha or paired-chain data limited detectable features. The earlier analysis of nearly 600 of the donors excluded 15 to 20 rarely observed V segments, including chromosome 9 orphons, because counts were too low. A later analysis found that TCR association rates varied across HLA loci, with DRB1 alleles showing the most associated TCRs and HLA-C alleles the fewest.

There are 13 amino acids in the CDR3, from cysteine to phenylalanine inclusive. CDR3 DNA is the only sequence kept; it has 39 bases, read in frame from the first base. A distance of 8 bases separates the germline ends of V and J, which lose 5 bases and 3 bases respectively. Taken from the germline V gene (reference sequence), the CDR1 and CDR2 loops are SEHNR and FQNEAQ. In total, 666 healthy bone marrow donors made up the cohort. Cohort members were all nominally healthy when sampled, although unrecorded immune exposures were likely present. The donor tested CMV seropositive and was one of the 289 seropositive cohort members. A peripheral blood sample was provided by each donor, and peripheral blood mononuclear cells were used for TCR beta sequencing. Genomic DNA was extracted from the blood cell samples with the Qiagen DNeasy Blood Extraction Kit. This clone was seen once. The antigen it binds to is not known. No per-base quality is available; no much larger clone lies one base away.

Libraries were made using the immunoSEQ multiplex PCR assay. The multiplex PCR relied on a mix of 60 forward primers for TCR Vbeta segments and 13 reverse primers for TCR Jbeta segments. The CDR3 region of rearranged TCR beta genes was amplified from genomic DNA with a multiplex PCR assay. Amplified TCR beta libraries were sequenced as 87-base-pair reads on the Illumina HiSeq System. The original methods were these. A later analysis tallied roughly 78 million unique TCR beta chains across the 666 repertoires, and around 10 million of those chains were shared by two or more donors. Raw reads were error-corrected and collapsed into unique sequences by a nearest-neighbor algorithm in which closely related sequences were merged to remove PCR and sequencing errors. CDR3 sequences were aligned to IMGT reference sequences to assign V, D and J gene segments. For a sequence to be retained, a match of at least six nucleotides to both a V gene segment and a J gene segment was required. A rearrangement was called productive if the CDR3 had no stop codons and remained in frame with V and J, and every other rearrangement was called non-productive. Following IMGT convention, CDR3 was defined as the stretch from the second conserved V-encoded cysteine up to the conserved J-encoded phenylalanine. The earlier analysis of more than 450 of the donors excluded sequences that lacked an unambiguous match to a single V gene segment. An earlier analysis of about 590 of the donors classified V segments as functional when productive rearrangements were above 56.7% and as segregating when the standard deviation between donors was above 5%. A statistical classification framework was built for diagnosing cytomegalovirus status from the catalog of TCR beta chain sequences. A later analysis assigned V and J genes by comparing TCR nucleotide sequences with IMGT/GENE-DB human TR gene sequences. The TCRdist pipeline was used in a later analysis to assign CDR3 sequences and most-parsimonious VDJ recombination scenarios. In a later analysis, each TCR beta chain was defined by its CDR3 amino acid sequence together with its V-gene family, and reads lacking a unique V-gene family were excluded. In a later analysis, approximately 640 highly shared, low-generation-probability nucleotide sequences were removed to address suspected cross-contamination and a sequencing artifact. In a later analysis, a clonal expansion index for each public chain was calculated from normalized within-repertoire ranks of inferred template counts. In a later analysis, generation probabilities were computed with a VDJ recombination model fitted to out-of-frame rearrangements, and the resulting probabilities were checked against IGoR. In a later analysis, TCR-TCR, TCR-HLA and TCR-CMV co-occurrence was scored with hypergeometric tests, and a repertoire-size bias correction was applied to TCR pairs. In a later analysis, false discovery rates were estimated by permuting HLA or CMV assignments 20 times. A later analysis grouped co-occurring TCRs with DBSCAN, adding TCRdist sequence similarity when clustering within HLA-allele-positive subsets. Repertoires with fewer than 30,000 or more than 120,000 public chains were left out of co-occurrence clustering, as were a few repertoires with anomalous nucleotide sharing. This immuneACCESS table, as held by TCRdb, lists in-frame sequences with V and J called but not all clones. Of the missing ones, under half trace to an unresolved V gene in checked studies; the others have no known cause. Clone size and the V and J calls come from that table; the DNA yielded D and trimming. Counted in this sample were approximately 190,000 clones; approximately 80% of them appeared once. Of the sample, less than 15% falls within the top ten clones.

The chain is made from TRBV7-9 and TRBJ2-1; the D gene cannot be resolved reliably. The sequence was collected from a woman aged 25 to 45 in good health and CMV-seropositive. Sequencing input: PBMCs. This receptor has the CDR3 CASSLTRYNEQFF. The base sequence is TGTGCCAGCAGCCTGACTCGCTACAATGAGCAGTTCTTC.